The T cell receptor beta chain under discussion was sequenced for a study of blood T cell repertoires in COVID-19. Across the whole study: Collection of acute and convalescent COVID-19 samples took place in the United States, Italy and Spain. The analysed material was cDNA or gDNA that came from T cells, B-cell-depleted T cells, or PBMCs.

Trimming removed 5 bases from V and 6 bases from J, with 11 bases in between. Per the germline V gene, CDR1 is SEHNR and CDR2 is FQNEAQ (reference sequence). There are 13 residues in the CDR3. Clones were sequenced by immunoSEQ multiplex PCR, and TCRdb holds only the in-frame ones, with some missing. Of roughly 410,000 clones listed, roughly 90% were seen once; the top ten hold around 1.5%. Sequencing used peripheral blood. This TCR came from a woman between 40 and 55 years old with COVID-19, enrolled during active disease. The rearrangement links TRBV7-9 to TRBJ2-4, with no clear D. The CDR3 DNA reads TGTGCCAGCAGCCCACCCCCGGGAAACATTCAGTACTTC. Its protein is CASSPPPGNIQYF.